These T cell receptor beta chains were read from a single sample in a study of response to subunit inactivated influenza vaccine. MiXCR, applied by TCRdb to the RT-PCR reads, yields one record per CDR3 protein. The sample holds 500,000 to 550,000 distinct CDR3 sequences, approximately 22% seen once. These data also formed part of another study, on T cells expressing NK-cell markers.

The sample in question was CD4+ T cells sorted from PBMCs, obtained 11 to 12 days after vaccination. The receptors stem from a man aged 50-59 years who received an inactivated influenza vaccine. Both conserved end residues are part of each CDR3. D genes are given only for firm matches. Where a row states a size, it is once, few, many or the class of an expanded clone; other rows omit it.

j_gene: TRBJ2-2; abundance: few; v_gene: TRBV19; len: 21; d_gene: TRBD2; CDR3aa: CASSIRPYFGTRASNTGELFF; CDR3nt: TGTGCCAGTAGTATACGGCCGTACTTCGGGACTAGGGCTTCGAACACCGGGGAGCTGTTTTTT
j_gene: TRBJ1-5; abundance: NA; v_gene: TRBV12-3/TRBV12-4; len: 15; d_gene: TRBD1; CDR3aa: CASSLIGTGNQPQHF; CDR3nt: TGTGCCAGCAGTTTAATAGGGACAGGGAACCAGCCCCAGCATTTT
j_gene: TRBJ2-1; abundance: NA; v_gene: TRBV27; len: 14; d_gene: TRBD2; CDR3aa: CASSLRRESNEQFF; CDR3nt: TGTGCCAGCAGTTTAAGGCGGGAGAGTAATGAGCAGTTCTTC
j_gene: TRBJ1-6; abundance: NA; v_gene: TRBV20-1; len: 15; d_gene: NA; CDR3aa: CSAPLGAGENSPLHF; CDR3nt: TGCAGTGCCCCCCTAGGGGCAGGGGAAAATTCACCCCTCCACTTT
j_gene: TRBJ1-6; abundance: NA; v_gene: TRBV11-2; len: 15; d_gene: TRBD1; CDR3aa: CASSPRDSRASPLHF; CDR3nt: TGTGCCAGCAGCCCCCGGGACAGCCGGGCTTCACCCCTCCACTTT
j_gene: TRBJ2-7; abundance: few; v_gene: TRBV7-9; len: 15; d_gene: TRBD2; CDR3aa: CASSLVAGGPKEQYF; CDR3nt: TGTGCCAGCAGCTTAGTCGCGGGGGGCCCGAAGGAGCAGTACTTC
j_gene: TRBJ2-1; abundance: few; v_gene: TRBV29-1; len: 11; d_gene: NA; CDR3aa: CSVEGNNEQFF; CDR3nt: TGCAGCGTGGAGGGTAACAATGAGCAGTTCTTC
j_gene: TRBJ2-7; abundance: few; v_gene: TRBV7-2; len: 14; d_gene: NA; CDR3aa: CASSAARMAYEQYF; CDR3nt: TGTGCCAGCAGCGCAGCAAGGATGGCCTACGAGCAGTACTTC
j_gene: TRBJ2-5; abundance: NA; v_gene: TRBV5-4; len: 15; d_gene: NA; CDR3aa: CASSLVGLVEKTQYF; CDR3nt: TGTGCCAGCAGCTTGGTGGGCCTAGTGGAGAAGACCCAGTACTTC
j_gene: TRBJ1-2; abundance: few; v_gene: TRBV5-1; len: 14; d_gene: NA; CDR3aa: CASSLGGTTKEATF; CDR3nt: TGCGCCAGCAGCTTGGGCGGGACAACGAAGGAGGCTACCTTC
j_gene: TRBJ2-4; abundance: NA; v_gene: TRBV12-3/TRBV12-4; len: 14; d_gene: NA; CDR3aa: CASSLGRDKNIQYF; CDR3nt: TGTGCCAGCAGTTTAGGGCGGGACAAAAACATTCAGTACTTC
j_gene: TRBJ1-4; abundance: few; v_gene: TRBV12-3/TRBV12-4; len: 15; d_gene: NA; CDR3aa: CASSRKGATNEKLFF; CDR3nt: TGTGCCAGCAGCCGAAAGGGGGCAACTAATGAAAAACTGTTTTTT
j_gene: TRBJ1-5; abundance: NA; v_gene: TRBV20-1; len: 15; d_gene: NA; CDR3aa: CSVVGGSGRNQPQHF; CDR3nt: TGCAGTGTCGTCGGGGGGTCGGGTCGCAATCAGCCCCAGCATTTT
j_gene: TRBJ2-1; abundance: many; v_gene: TRBV12-3/TRBV12-4; len: 15; d_gene: NA; CDR3aa: CASRVDSGPYNEQFF; CDR3nt: TGTGCCAGCAGAGTAGACTCCGGCCCCTACAATGAGCAGTTCTTC
j_gene: TRBJ1-5; abundance: NA; v_gene: TRBV4-2; len: 16; d_gene: NA; CDR3aa: CASSSESGGIGQPQHF; CDR3nt: TGTGCCAGCAGCAGCGAAAGTGGAGGGATCGGTCAGCCCCAGCATTTT
j_gene: TRBJ1-5; abundance: NA; v_gene: TRBV28; len: 12; d_gene: NA; CDR3aa: CASNSPLLAQHF; CDR3nt: TGTGCCAGCAATAGCCCATTATTGGCCCAGCATTTT
j_gene: TRBJ1-1; abundance: few; v_gene: TRBV20-1; len: 12; d_gene: NA; CDR3aa: CSASRTTTEAFF; CDR3nt: TGCAGTGCTTCTCGGACAACCACTGAAGCTTTCTTT
j_gene: TRBJ2-1; abundance: NA; v_gene: TRBV4-3; len: 18; d_gene: TRBD2; CDR3aa: CASSQEGLAGATYNEQFF; CDR3nt: TGCGCCAGCAGCCAAGAAGGGCTAGCGGGGGCCACCTACAATGAGCAGTTCTTC
j_gene: TRBJ2-3; abundance: NA; v_gene: TRBV10-2; len: 15; d_gene: TRBD1; CDR3aa: CASSRGMGSTDTQYF; CDR3nt: TGCGCCAGCAGCAGGGGGATGGGTTCTACAGATACGCAGTATTTT
j_gene: TRBJ2-5; abundance: few; v_gene: TRBV29-1; len: 14; d_gene: NA; CDR3aa: CSVEEGGQWETQYF; CDR3nt: TGCAGCGTTGAAGAGGGCGGGCAGTGGGAGACCCAGTACTTC
j_gene: TRBJ2-5; abundance: many; v_gene: TRBV2; len: 15; d_gene: NA; CDR3aa: CASSEKNQGLETQYF; CDR3nt: TGTGCCAGCAGTGAAAAGAATCAGGGATTGGAGACCCAGTACTTC
j_gene: TRBJ2-7; abundance: few; v_gene: TRBV30; len: 12; d_gene: NA; CDR3aa: CAWSRQGYEQYF; CDR3nt: TGTGCCTGGAGTCGGCAGGGCTACGAGCAGTACTTC
j_gene: TRBJ1-2; abundance: NA; v_gene: TRBV20-1; len: 14; d_gene: NA; CDR3aa: CSARDQTGLVGYTF; CDR3nt: TGCAGTGCTAGAGATCAAACGGGTTTGGTTGGCTACACCTTC
j_gene: TRBJ2-7; abundance: NA; v_gene: TRBV7-3; len: 13; d_gene: NA; CDR3aa: CASRLLGQNEQYF; CDR3nt: TGTGCCAGCAGACTCCTTGGACAGAACGAGCAGTACTTC
j_gene: TRBJ2-1; abundance: few; v_gene: TRBV20-1; len: 14; d_gene: NA; CDR3aa: CSARGLNTNNEQFF; CDR3nt: TGCAGTGCTAGGGGGCTCAACACCAACAATGAGCAGTTCTTC
j_gene: TRBJ2-7; abundance: NA; v_gene: TRBV4-3; len: 17; d_gene: NA; CDR3aa: CASSQDSTGTSSYEQYF; CDR3nt: TGCGCCAGCAGCCAAGATAGTACAGGGACAAGCTCCTACGAGCAGTACTTC
j_gene: TRBJ1-2; abundance: NA; v_gene: TRBV4-2; len: 13; d_gene: NA; CDR3aa: CASSQQGTYGYTF; CDR3nt: TGTGCCAGCAGCCAACAGGGGACCTATGGCTACACCTTC
j_gene: TRBJ1-1; abundance: NA; v_gene: TRBV10-3; len: 16; d_gene: NA; CDR3aa: CAISEMAAVMNTEAFF; CDR3nt: TGTGCCATCAGTGAAATGGCAGCTGTAATGAACACTGAAGCTTTCTTT
j_gene: TRBJ2-1; abundance: many; v_gene: TRBV7-2; len: 15; d_gene: NA; CDR3aa: CASSLGRGSYNEQFF; CDR3nt: TGCGCCAGCAGCCTTGGAAGGGGCTCCTACAATGAGCAGTTCTTC
j_gene: TRBJ2-3; abundance: few; v_gene: TRBV24-1; len: 16; d_gene: TRBD1; CDR3aa: CATSDQQGLGGDTQYF; CDR3nt: TGTGCCACCAGTGATCAACAGGGGTTAGGAGGAGATACGCAGTATTTT
j_gene: TRBJ1-1; abundance: few; v_gene: TRBV10-3; len: 13; d_gene: NA; CDR3aa: CAISRELNTEAFF; CDR3nt: TGTGCCATCAGCAGGGAATTGAACACTGAAGCTTTCTTT
j_gene: TRBJ1-5; abundance: few; v_gene: TRBV4-1; len: 15; d_gene: NA; CDR3aa: CASSPQLTGNQPQHF; CDR3nt: TGCGCCAGCAGCCCCCAACTGACAGGTAATCAGCCCCAGCATTTT
j_gene: TRBJ2-7; abundance: NA; v_gene: TRBV20-1; len: 13; d_gene: TRBD2; CDR3aa: CSADRGGAYEQYF; CDR3nt: TGCAGTGCTGATAGGGGAGGGGCCTACGAGCAGTACTTC
j_gene: TRBJ1-2; abundance: NA; v_gene: TRBV20-1; len: 15; d_gene: TRBD1; CDR3aa: CSAPQGAVKLRGYTF; CDR3nt: TGCAGTGCCCCACAGGGGGCGGTTAAGCTGCGTGGCTACACCTTC
j_gene: TRBJ2-7; abundance: few; v_gene: TRBV7-2; len: 18; d_gene: NA; CDR3aa: CASSLSAGDGRVSYEQYF; CDR3nt: TGTGCCAGCAGCTTATCGGCAGGGGACGGGAGAGTCTCCTACGAGCAGTACTTC
j_gene: TRBJ1-2; abundance: few; v_gene: TRBV5-1; len: 15; d_gene: NA; CDR3aa: CASSLAPGGSYGYTF; CDR3nt: TGCGCCAGCAGCTTGGCACCCGGGGGTAGCTATGGCTACACCTTC
j_gene: TRBJ2-7; abundance: NA; v_gene: TRBV20-1; len: 15; d_gene: NA; CDR3aa: CSAPARRAGDYEQYF; CDR3nt: TGCAGTGCCCCGGCTCGGCGGGCCGGAGACTACGAGCAGTACTTC
j_gene: TRBJ1-1; abundance: few; v_gene: TRBV29-1; len: 11; d_gene: NA; CDR3aa: CSARGSTEAFF; CDR3nt: TGCAGCGCCCGAGGGAGCACTGAAGCTTTCTTT
j_gene: TRBJ2-1; abundance: NA; v_gene: TRBV7-2; len: 11; d_gene: NA; CDR3aa: CASRMSNEQFF; CDR3nt: TGTGCCAGCAGAATGAGCAATGAGCAGTTCTTC
j_gene: TRBJ2-7; abundance: NA; v_gene: TRBV9; len: 14; d_gene: NA; CDR3aa: CAGSAARRGDEQYF; CDR3nt: TGTGCCGGCAGCGCAGCCCGCAGGGGGGACGAGCAGTACTTC
j_gene: TRBJ2-7; abundance: NA; v_gene: TRBV12-3/TRBV12-4; len: 14; d_gene: NA; CDR3aa: CASSLGPLVGEQYF; CDR3nt: TGTGCCAGCAGCCTCGGCCCCCTAGTAGGGGAGCAGTACTTC
j_gene: TRBJ2-3; abundance: many; v_gene: TRBV9; len: 15; d_gene: NA; CDR3aa: CASSVGGGSTDTQYF; CDR3nt: TGTGCCAGCAGCGTTGGGGGCGGTAGCACAGATACGCAGTATTTT
j_gene: TRBJ2-1; abundance: NA; v_gene: TRBV29-1; len: 15; d_gene: NA; CDR3aa: CSVGARLSSYNEQFF; CDR3nt: TGCAGCGTTGGAGCCAGGTTGAGCTCCTACAATGAGCAGTTCTTC
j_gene: TRBJ1-6; abundance: NA; v_gene: TRBV4-1; len: 16; d_gene: NA; CDR3aa: CASSQDTARATSPLHF; CDR3nt: TGCGCCAGCAGCCAAGACACGGCCAGGGCTACTTCACCCCTCCACTTT
j_gene: TRBJ2-7; abundance: NA; v_gene: TRBV7-9; len: 15; d_gene: TRBD1; CDR3aa: CASSSLGDRVYEQYF; CDR3nt: TGTGCCAGCAGCTCCCTCGGGGACAGGGTGTACGAGCAGTACTTC
j_gene: TRBJ2-3; abundance: few; v_gene: TRBV12-3/TRBV12-4; len: 16; d_gene: TRBD2; CDR3aa: CASSLRAGGATDTQYF; CDR3nt: TGTGCCAGCAGTTTAAGAGCGGGAGGGGCGACAGATACGCAGTATTTT
j_gene: TRBJ2-5; abundance: NA; v_gene: TRBV12-3/TRBV12-4; len: 15; d_gene: NA; CDR3aa: CASSLEYSSQETQYF; CDR3nt: TGTGCCAGCAGTTTAGAGTACAGCTCCCAAGAGACCCAGTACTTC
j_gene: TRBJ2-5; abundance: few; v_gene: TRBV5-1; len: 16; d_gene: TRBD1; CDR3aa: CASSLGNRGWQETQYF; CDR3nt: TGCGCCAGCAGCTTGGGGAACAGGGGTTGGCAAGAGACCCAGTACTTC
j_gene: TRBJ2-7; abundance: NA; v_gene: TRBV4-1; len: 15; d_gene: TRBD1; CDR3aa: CASSQVWGQSYEQYF; CDR3nt: TGCGCCAGCAGCCAAGTTTGGGGACAGTCCTACGAGCAGTACTTC
j_gene: TRBJ1-5; abundance: few; v_gene: TRBV4-3; len: 15; d_gene: NA; CDR3aa: CASSQWIGSNQPQHF; CDR3nt: TGCGCCAGCAGCCAGTGGATTGGGAGCAATCAGCCCCAGCATTTT
j_gene: TRBJ2-1; abundance: NA; v_gene: TRBV5-1; len: 11; d_gene: NA; CDR3aa: CASSLDREVFF; CDR3nt: TGCGCCAGCAGCTTAGACAGGGAGGTGTTCTTC
j_gene: TRBJ2-7; abundance: NA; v_gene: TRBV7-6; len: 14; d_gene: NA; CDR3aa: CASSPQERGYEQYF; CDR3nt: TGTGCCAGCAGCCCACAGGAGAGGGGGTACGAGCAGTACTTC
j_gene: TRBJ2-7; abundance: NA; v_gene: TRBV14; len: 14; d_gene: NA; CDR3aa: CASSQFLGAGEQYF; CDR3nt: TGTGCCAGCAGCCAATTCCTCGGGGCTGGGGAGCAGTACTTC
j_gene: TRBJ1-4; abundance: NA; v_gene: TRBV5-1; len: 14; d_gene: NA; CDR3aa: CASSLGDAARKLFF; CDR3nt: TGCGCCAGCAGCTTGGGGGACGCGGCCCGAAAACTGTTTTTT
j_gene: TRBJ2-3; abundance: few; v_gene: TRBV24-1; len: 15; d_gene: TRBD2; CDR3aa: CATSVAGGSTDTQYF; CDR3nt: TGTGCCACCAGTGTGGCGGGGGGTAGCACAGATACGCAGTATTTT
j_gene: TRBJ2-2; abundance: many; v_gene: TRBV12-3/TRBV12-4; len: 12; d_gene: NA; CDR3aa: CASSLTGGELFF; CDR3nt: TGTGCCAGCAGTTTAACAGGCGGGGAGCTGTTTTTT
j_gene: TRBJ1-1; abundance: many; v_gene: TRBV12-3/TRBV12-4; len: 12; d_gene: NA; CDR3aa: CASSRQWTEAFF; CDR3nt: TGTGCCAGCAGCCGACAGTGGACTGAAGCTTTCTTT